These T cell receptor beta chains were read from a single sample in a study of cytomegalovirus exposure and HLA in healthy donors. Here immunoSEQ multiplex PCR was the method, and the copy in TCRdb shows in-frame clones only, minus some. The sample includes some 150,000 clones, about two thirds of them seen just once. The sequenced material came from PBMCs. Receptor source: a man in his sixties in good health and CMV-seronegative. CDR3s include the opening cysteine and the closing phenylalanine or tryptophan. A D gene is named only where the DNA matches it firmly. Size is omitted from some rows. Given values are once, few, many or a class for expanded clones.

d_call | clone_size | j_call | v_call | cdr3_aa | cdr3_nt
TRBD2 | NA | TRBJ2-7 | TRBV18 | CASSKGQAGPSYEQYF | TGTGCCAGCTCAAAGGGGCAAGCGGGGCCCTCCTACGAGCAGTACTTC
TRBD2 | NA | TRBJ2-1 | TRBV5-1 | CASSLVASGNLANEQFF | TGCGCCAGCAGCTTGGTGGCTAGCGGGAATTTAGCCAATGAGCAGTTCTTC
TRBD1 | few | TRBJ1-1 | TRBV4-1 | CASSQDTRGITEAFF | TGCGCCAGCAGCCAAGATACCAGGGGGATCACTGAAGCTTTCTTT
TRBD1 | NA | TRBJ1-2 | TRBV28 | CASSPRDRGYGYTF | TGTGCCAGCAGTCCCCGGGACAGGGGCTATGGCTACACCTTC
NA | NA | TRBJ1-3 | TRBV30 | CALPSGNTIYF | TGTGCCCTCCCCTCTGGAAACACCATATATTTT
NA | NA | TRBJ2-1 | TRBV28 | CASSFGGGDEQFF | TGTGCCAGCAGTTTCGGAGGGGGCGATGAGCAGTTCTTC
NA | NA | TRBJ2-7 | TRBV4-3 | CASSQEGSYEQYF | TGCGCCAGCAGCCAAGAAGGGAGTTACGAGCAGTACTTC
TRBD2 | NA | TRBJ2-1 | TRBV7-9 | CASRTSGASNEQFF | TGTGCCAGCAGGACTAGCGGGGCTTCGAATGAGCAGTTCTTC
TRBD2 | NA | TRBJ2-3 | TRBV19 | CASSNGLAGRSTDTQYF | TGTGCCAGTAGTAACGGACTAGCGGGCCGTAGCACAGATACGCAGTATTTT
NA | NA | TRBJ1-1 | TRBV6-1 | CASSESAWTRPFF | TGTGCCAGCAGTGAATCAGCTTGGACTAGACCTTTCTTT
TRBD1 | NA | TRBJ1-1 | TRBV29-1 | CSADRVGGTEAFF | TGCAGCGCTGACAGGGTGGGGGGCACTGAAGCTTTCTTT
TRBD2 | NA | TRBJ2-7 | TRBV11-1 | CASSPWAGAPEQYF | TGTGCCAGCAGTCCGTGGGCGGGAGCTCCCGAGCAGTACTTC
TRBD1 | NA | TRBJ2-7 | TRBV7-3 | CASSLTGTGVQGEQYF | TGTGCCAGCAGCTTAACCGGGACAGGGGTCCAAGGCGAGCAGTACTTC
TRBD1 | NA | TRBJ2-4 | TRBV19 | CASSQGDRNIQYF | TGTGCCAGTAGCCAGGGGGATCGAAACATTCAGTACTTC
TRBD2 | NA | TRBJ2-2 | TRBV5-4 | CASSSTSGGTGELFF | TGTGCCAGCAGCTCGACTAGCGGGGGCACCGGGGAGCTGTTTTTT
TRBD1 | few | TRBJ2-5 | TRBV27 | CASSSRGRSGETQYF | TGTGCCAGCAGTTCCAGGGGGCGCTCGGGCGAGACCCAGTACTTC
TRBD2 | few | TRBJ2-5 | TRBV11-2 | CASSPSGSRQETQYF | TGTGCCAGCAGCCCTAGCGGGAGCAGGCAAGAGACCCAGTACTTC
NA | once | TRBJ1-1 | TRBV5-1 | CASLEDSYLNTEAFF | TGCGCCAGCCTCGAGGACAGCTACCTGAACACTGAAGCTTTCTTT
NA | NA | TRBJ2-7 | TRBV6-1 | CASSRSYYEQYF | TGTGCCAGCAGTCGATCCTACTACGAGCAGTACTTC
TRBD2 | NA | TRBJ2-5 | TRBV28 | CASVPGGQETQYF | TGTGCCAGCGTGCCGGGGGGCCAAGAGACCCAGTACTTC
NA | NA | TRBJ2-5 | TRBV18 | CASGRAGETQYF | TGTGCCAGCGGGCGAGCAGGGGAGACCCAGTACTTC
TRBD2 | NA | TRBJ2-7 | TRBV7-6 | CASSLELAGGPDEQYF | TGTGCCAGCAGCTTAGAGCTAGCGGGAGGGCCAGATGAGCAGTACTTC